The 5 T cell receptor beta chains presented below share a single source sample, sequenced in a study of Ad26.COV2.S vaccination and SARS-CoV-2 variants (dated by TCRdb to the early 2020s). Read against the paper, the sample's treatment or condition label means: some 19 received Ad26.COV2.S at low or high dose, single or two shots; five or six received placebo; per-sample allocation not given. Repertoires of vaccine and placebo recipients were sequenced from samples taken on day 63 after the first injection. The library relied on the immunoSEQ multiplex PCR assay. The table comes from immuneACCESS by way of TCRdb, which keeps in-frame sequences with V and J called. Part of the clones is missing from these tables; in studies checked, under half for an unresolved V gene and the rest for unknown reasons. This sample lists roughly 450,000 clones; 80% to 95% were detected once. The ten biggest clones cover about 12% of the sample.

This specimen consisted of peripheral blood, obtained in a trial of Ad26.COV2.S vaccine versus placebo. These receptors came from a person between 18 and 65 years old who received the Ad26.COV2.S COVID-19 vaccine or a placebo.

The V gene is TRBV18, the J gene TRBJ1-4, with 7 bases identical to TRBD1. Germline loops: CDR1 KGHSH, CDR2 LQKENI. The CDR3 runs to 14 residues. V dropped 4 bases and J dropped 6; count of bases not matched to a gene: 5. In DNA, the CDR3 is TGTGCCAGCTCACAGGGTGACAGGGATGAAAAACTGTTTTTT. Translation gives CASSQGDRDEKLFF.

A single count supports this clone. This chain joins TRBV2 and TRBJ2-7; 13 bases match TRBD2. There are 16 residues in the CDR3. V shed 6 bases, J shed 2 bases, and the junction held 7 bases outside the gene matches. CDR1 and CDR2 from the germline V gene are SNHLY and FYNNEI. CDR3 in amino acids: CASRVLAGGRTYEQYF. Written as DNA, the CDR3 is TGTGCCAGCAGGGTACTAGCGGGAGGGAGGACCTACGAGCAGTACTTC.

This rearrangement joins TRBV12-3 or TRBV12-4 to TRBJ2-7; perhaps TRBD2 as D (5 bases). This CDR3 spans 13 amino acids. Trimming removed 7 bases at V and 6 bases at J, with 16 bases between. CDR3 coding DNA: TGTGCCAGCACCTTTCCTAGGAGGCTCGAGCAGTACTTC. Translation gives CASTFPRRLEQYF.

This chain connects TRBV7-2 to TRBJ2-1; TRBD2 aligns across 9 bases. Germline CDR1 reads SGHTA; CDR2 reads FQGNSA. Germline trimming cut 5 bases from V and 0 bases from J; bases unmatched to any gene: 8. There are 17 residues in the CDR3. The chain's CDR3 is CASSKVLSGSSYNEQFF. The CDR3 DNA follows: TGTGCCAGCAGCAAAGTCCTTAGCGGGAGCTCCTACAATGAGCAGTTCTTC.

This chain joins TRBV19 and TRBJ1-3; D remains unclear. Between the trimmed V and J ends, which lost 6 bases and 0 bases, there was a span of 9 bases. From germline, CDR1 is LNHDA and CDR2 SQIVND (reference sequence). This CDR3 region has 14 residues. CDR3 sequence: CASRPRGSGNTIYF. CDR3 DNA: TGTGCCAGTAGACCCCGTGGCTCTGGAAACACCATATATTTT.